This entry lists 5 T cell receptor beta chains sequenced from one sample in a study of human T cells and chemical hapten exposure. Time point indicated: patch test 3, about 24 weeks after DPC sensitization. The treatment: therapeutic diphenylcyclopropenone sensitization with weekly scalp DPC. TCRdb redid the calling of the RACE reads with MiXCR, one entry per CDR3 protein. This table holds some 91,000 distinct CDR3 sequences, around a quarter found once. This specimen was whole blood, taken in connection with sensitization to the hapten diphenylcyclopropenone (DPC). The receptors here all came from a man aged 35-49 years with alopecia areata. Some clones in this sample may be carry-over from other donors' samples.

The V call is TRBV6-2 or TRBV6-3, the J call TRBJ1-5, with TRBD1 identical over 8 bases. Unmatched junction bases numbered 9, after V lost 7 bases and J lost 4 bases. This CDR3 is built from 15 residues. Germline V CDR1 and CDR2: MNHEY, SVGEGT. In nucleotides, the CDR3 is TGTGCCAGCAAACGACAGGGGACGGAAAATCAGCCCCAGCATTTT. Its translation is CASKRQGTENQPQHF.

Only a few counts were recorded for this clonotype. V is TRBV7-9 and J is TRBJ2-7; D could derive from TRBD1 or TRBD2 (5 bases each). Germline CDR1 and CDR2: SEHNR and FQNEAQ (reference sequence). Trimming pared 4 bases from V and 2 bases from J, leaving 18 bases between. This CDR3 is built from 16 residues. CDR3 nucleotide sequence: TGTGCCAGCAGCTCCAATAACGTCGGGGCGACCTACGAGCAGTACTTC. This gives the protein CASSSNNVGATYEQYF.

The genes are TRBV18 and TRBJ2-1, with 9 bases aligning to TRBD1. Germline trimming cut 1 base from V and 7 bases from J; bases unmatched to any gene: 5. CDR1 is KGHSH, CDR2 LQKENI, per germline. This CDR3 has 15 residues. CDR3 amino acids: CASSPHPGQGNEQFF. CDR3 coding DNA: TGTGCCAGCTCACCACACCCTGGACAGGGGAATGAGCAGTTCTTC.

This sequence joins TRBV28 and TRBJ2-7, with D perhaps matching TRBD1 (6 bases). This CDR3 region has 13 residues. The germline V and J ends were trimmed by 5 bases and 3 bases, with 11 bases remaining between them. Germline-derived CDR1 and CDR2 are MDHEN and SYDVKM. DNA for the CDR3: TGTGCCAGCAGTCCTCTGGACAGCTACGAGCAGTACTTC. Residues: CASSPLDSYEQYF.

V usage is TRBV7-2 and J usage is TRBJ2-5, with 11 bases matching TRBD2. This CDR3 has 15 residues. Germline assignment: CDR1 SGHTA and CDR2 FQGNSA. V was clipped by 5 bases and J by 6 bases; unmatched bases: 8. The CDR3 loop is CASSPGASGRQTQYF. CDR3 DNA: TGTGCCAGCAGCCCGGGAGCTAGCGGGAGGCAGACCCAGTACTTC.